The clone carrying this T cell receptor (beta chain) has a single count. This sample is part of a study of blood T cell repertoires in COVID-19. Germline lookup yields CDR1 MDHEN and CDR2 SYDVKM. The germline V and J ends were trimmed by 3 bases and 2 bases, with 8 bases remaining between them. The CDR3 has 13 amino acids. Repertoires were generated with immunoSEQ multiplex PCR, while TCRdb's copy carries only in-frame clones and drops some. The table has about 110,000 clones, around 90% seen once. Material for sequencing was peripheral blood. V is TRBV28 and J is TRBJ2-7; D might be TRBD1 (6 bases). This clonotype originated in a human donor in a cohort sampled during active COVID-19. The CDR3 DNA sequence: TGTGCCAGCAGTTTTCCAGGGGCCTACGAGCAGTACTTC. Translation gives CASSFPGAYEQYF.